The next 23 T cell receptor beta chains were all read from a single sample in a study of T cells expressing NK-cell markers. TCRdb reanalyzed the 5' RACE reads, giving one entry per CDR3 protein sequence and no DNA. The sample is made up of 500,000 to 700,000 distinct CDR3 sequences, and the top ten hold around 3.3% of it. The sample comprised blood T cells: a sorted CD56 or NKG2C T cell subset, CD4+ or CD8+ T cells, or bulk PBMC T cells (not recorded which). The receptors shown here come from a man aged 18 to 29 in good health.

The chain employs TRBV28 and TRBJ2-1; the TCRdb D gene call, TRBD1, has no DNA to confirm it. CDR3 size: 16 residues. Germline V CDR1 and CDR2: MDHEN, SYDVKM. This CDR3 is CASSATYRQDRNEQFF. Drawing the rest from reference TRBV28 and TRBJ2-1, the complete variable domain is DVKVTQSSRYLVKRTGEKVFLECVQDMDHENMFWYRQDPGLGLRLIYFSYDVKMKEKGDIPEGYSVSREKKERFSLILESASTNQTSMYLCASSATYRQDRNEQFFGPGTRLTVL.

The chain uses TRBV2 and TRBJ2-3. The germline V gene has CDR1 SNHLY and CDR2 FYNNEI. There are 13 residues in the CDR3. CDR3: CASSDYSTDTQYF.

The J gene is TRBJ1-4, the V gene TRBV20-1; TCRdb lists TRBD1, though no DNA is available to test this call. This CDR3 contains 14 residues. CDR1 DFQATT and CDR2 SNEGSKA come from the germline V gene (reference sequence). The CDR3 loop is CSPFTGASNEKLFF.

CDR3 protein: CASGGGGLEETQYF. The V call is TRBV28, the J call TRBJ2-5; TCRdb's D call of TRBD1 is untestable without DNA. This CDR3 spans 14 amino acids. CDR1 MDHEN and CDR2 SYDVKM come from the germline V gene.

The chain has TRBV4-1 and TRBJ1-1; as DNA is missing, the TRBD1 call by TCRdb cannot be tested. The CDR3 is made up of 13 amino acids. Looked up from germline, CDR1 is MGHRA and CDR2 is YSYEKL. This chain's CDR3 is CASSLGGASEAFF.

This CDR3 is CSAMAGNGGTEAFF. The chain recombines TRBV20-1 with TRBJ1-1. Germline V gene sequence: CDR1 DFQATT, CDR2 SNEGSKA (reference sequence). The CDR3 totals 14 residues.

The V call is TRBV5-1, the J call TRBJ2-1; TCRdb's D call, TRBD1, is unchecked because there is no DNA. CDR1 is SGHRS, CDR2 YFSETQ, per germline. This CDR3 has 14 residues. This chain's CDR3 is CASSLVGGRDEQFF.

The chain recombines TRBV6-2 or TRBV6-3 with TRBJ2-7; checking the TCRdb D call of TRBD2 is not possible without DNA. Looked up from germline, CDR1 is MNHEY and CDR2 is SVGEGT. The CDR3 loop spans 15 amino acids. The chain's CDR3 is CASRTSAGSSYEQYF.

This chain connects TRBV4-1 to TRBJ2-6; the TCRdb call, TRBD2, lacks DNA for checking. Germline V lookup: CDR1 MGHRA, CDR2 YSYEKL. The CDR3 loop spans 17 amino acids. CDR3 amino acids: CASSQGLAGAGANVLTF.

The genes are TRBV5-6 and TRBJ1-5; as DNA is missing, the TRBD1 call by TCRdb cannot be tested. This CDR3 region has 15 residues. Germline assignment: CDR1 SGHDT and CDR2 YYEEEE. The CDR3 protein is CASSPGQGSGQPQHF.

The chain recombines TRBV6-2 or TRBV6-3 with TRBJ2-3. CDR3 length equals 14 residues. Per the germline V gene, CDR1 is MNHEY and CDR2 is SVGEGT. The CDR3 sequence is CASSYSAFTDTQYF.

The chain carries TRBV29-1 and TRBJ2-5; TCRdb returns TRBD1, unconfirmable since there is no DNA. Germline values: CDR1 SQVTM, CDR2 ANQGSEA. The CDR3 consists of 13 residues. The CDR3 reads CSVAGTLQETQYF.

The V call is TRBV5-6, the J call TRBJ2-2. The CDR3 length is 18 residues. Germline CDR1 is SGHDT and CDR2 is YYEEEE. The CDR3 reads CASSLGEVRLLNTGELFF. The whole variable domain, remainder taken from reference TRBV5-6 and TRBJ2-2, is DAGVTQSPTHLIKTRGQQVTLRCSPKSGHDTVSWYQQALGQGPQFIFQYYEEEERQRGNFPDRFSGHQFPNYSSELNVNALLLGDSALYLCASSLGEVRLLNTGELFFGEGSRLTVL.

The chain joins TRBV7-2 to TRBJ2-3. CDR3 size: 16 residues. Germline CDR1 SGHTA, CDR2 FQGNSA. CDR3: CASSLVSDLSTDTQYF.

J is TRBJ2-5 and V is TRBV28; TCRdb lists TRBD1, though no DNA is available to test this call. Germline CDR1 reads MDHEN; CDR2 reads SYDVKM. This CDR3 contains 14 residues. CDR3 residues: CASSATWGQETQYF.

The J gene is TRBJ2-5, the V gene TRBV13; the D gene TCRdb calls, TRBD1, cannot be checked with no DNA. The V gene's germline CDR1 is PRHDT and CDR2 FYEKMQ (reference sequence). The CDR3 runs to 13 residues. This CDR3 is CASSGGTGETQYF.

CDR3 region: CSARDSTYYEQYF. The rearrangement uses TRBV20-1 and TRBJ2-7. CDR3 length: 13 residues. Germline lookup yields CDR1 DFQATT and CDR2 SNEGSKA (reference sequence).

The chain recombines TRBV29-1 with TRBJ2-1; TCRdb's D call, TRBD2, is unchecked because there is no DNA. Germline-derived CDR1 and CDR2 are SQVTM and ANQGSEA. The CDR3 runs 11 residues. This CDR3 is CSVEVNPRQFF.

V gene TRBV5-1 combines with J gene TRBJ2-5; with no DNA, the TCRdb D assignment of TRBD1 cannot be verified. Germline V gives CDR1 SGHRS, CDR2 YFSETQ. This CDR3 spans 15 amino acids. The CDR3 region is CASSFQGANGETQYF.

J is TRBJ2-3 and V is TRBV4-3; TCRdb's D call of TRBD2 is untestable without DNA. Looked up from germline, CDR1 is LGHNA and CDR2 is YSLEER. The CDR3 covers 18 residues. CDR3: CASSQVLAGGNPPDTQYF.

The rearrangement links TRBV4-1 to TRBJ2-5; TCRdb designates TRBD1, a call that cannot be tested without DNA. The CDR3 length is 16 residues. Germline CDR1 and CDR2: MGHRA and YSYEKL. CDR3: CASSHGGTGGVETQYF.

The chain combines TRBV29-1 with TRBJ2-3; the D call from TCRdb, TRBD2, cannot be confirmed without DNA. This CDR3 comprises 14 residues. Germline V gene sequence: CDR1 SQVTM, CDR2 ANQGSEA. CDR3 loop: CSGASGTSTDTQYF.

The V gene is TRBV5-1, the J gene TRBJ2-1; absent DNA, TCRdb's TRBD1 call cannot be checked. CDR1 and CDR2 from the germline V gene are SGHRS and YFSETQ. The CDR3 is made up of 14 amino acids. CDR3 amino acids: CASSLERTNNEQFF.